One and the same sample provided the 17 T cell receptor beta chains below, sequenced in a study of read filtering for tumor transcriptome and immune sequencing (dated by TCRdb to 2019 to 2021). This sample was sequenced with an Illumina HiSeq 4000. Starting from 400 ng RNA, TCR libraries were constructed with the Immunoverse kit using molecular barcoded adaptors that cover the alpha/delta and beta/gamma chains. The raw public reads went through TCRdb reprocessing: fastp at Q25, MiXCR clone calling, in-frame beta chains kept. Identical CDR3 proteins give one entry, which carries the most common genes and DNA. The sample yields under 30,000 distinct CDR3 sequences; 22% were counted once. In total, the top ten clones hold around 49% of the sample. Sequenced: a population of CD138-negative cells sorted from bone marrow. The meaning of the sample's cell subset or site label: bone marrow mononuclear cells depleted of CD138+ plasma/myeloma cells by negative magnetic selection. The source is a donor at least 40 years old with multiple myeloma.

The rearrangement uses TRBV24-1 and TRBJ2-1, with a possible D match to TRBD2 (6 bases). Germline CDR1 and CDR2: KGHDR and SFDVKD. CDR3 length: 14 residues. V lost 3 bases and J lost 4, with 9 bases in between. The CDR3 sequence: CATSDVGGYNEQFF. Here the CDR3 DNA reads TGTGCCACCAGTGATGTGGGGGGTTACAATGAGCAGTTCTTC.

In its sample, this clonotype was seen many times. The CDR3 protein is CASSSDYSYNEQFF. CDR3 DNA: TGTGCCAGTAGTTCGGATTACTCCTACAATGAGCAGTTCTTC. The rearrangement uses TRBV19 and TRBJ2-1; D unclear. Germline CDR1 reads LNHDA; CDR2 reads SQIVND (reference sequence). The V and J ends lost 5 bases and 0 bases respectively, with 8 bases between them. CDR3 length equals 14 residues.

The chain combines TRBV20-1 with TRBJ2-5; D ambiguous. The CDR3 covers 12 residues. The V gene lost 1 base and the J gene lost 4 bases, with 7 bases spanning the gap. Germline CDR1 reads DFQATT; CDR2 reads SNEGSKA (reference sequence). This CDR3 reads CSARARGETQYF. The CDR3 nucleotides read TGCAGTGCTAGAGCTAGAGGAGAGACCCAGTACTTC.

This clonotype was seen repeatedly, ten times or more. The chain employs TRBV28 and TRBJ2-2; either TRBD1 or TRBD2 may supply D (5 bases each). The CDR3 is 15 amino acids. Trimming took 3 bases from V and 4 from J, leaving 12 bases between them. Looked up from germline, CDR1 is MDHEN and CDR2 is SYDVKM. In DNA, the CDR3 is TGTGCCAGCAGTTTCGTTGTAGGGACCACCGGGGAGCTGTTTTTT. Translation gives CASSFVVGTTGELFF.

In its sample, this clonotype ranks as medium-sized. This sequence joins TRBV11-1 and TRBJ2-1; the match to TRBD2 covers 12 bases. Trimming took 6 bases from V and 5 from J; bases not matched to a gene: 8. The germline V gene encodes CDR1 SGHAT and CDR2 FQDESV (reference sequence). CDR3 length: 16 amino acids. CDR3 sequence: CASSSTLAGGHNEQFF. CDR3 nucleotide sequence: TGTGCCAGCAGTTCAACCCTAGCGGGGGGGCACAATGAGCAGTTCTTC. Variable domain in full (rest from reference TRBV11-1 and TRBJ2-1): EAEVAQSPRYKITEKSQAVAFWCDPISGHATLYWYRQILGQGPELLVQFQDESVVDDSQLPKDRFSAERLKGVDSTLKIQPAELGDSAMYLCASSSTLAGGHNEQFFGPGTRLTVL.

This clonotype was picked up a small number of times. The genes are TRBV6-1 and TRBJ1-5; D remains ambiguous. The CDR3 loop spans 16 amino acids. V shed 5 bases and J shed 5 bases, with 19 bases lying between them. Germline V gene lookup returns CDR1 MNHNS and CDR2 SASEGT. Here the CDR3 reads CASSLLEPPTDQPQHF. CDR3 sequence (DNA): TGTGCCAGCAGTCTATTAGAGCCCCCGACGGATCAGCCCCAGCATTTT.

This clonotype has a handful of counts. The chain joins TRBV12-3 or TRBV12-4 to TRBJ2-3; D may be TRBD2 (7 bases). The CDR3 contains 14 residues. V shed 5 bases and J shed 5 bases, with 14 bases lying between them. The CDR3 protein is CASSRRGAGDTQYF. The DNA of the CDR3 is TGTGCCAGCAGTCGACGGGGGGCGGGAGATACGCAGTATTTT.

There are many counts of this clonotype. The chain uses TRBV5-1 and TRBJ2-2, with D possibly called TRBD1 or TRBD2 (5 bases each). Trimming took off 0 bases at V and 6 bases at J, with 9 bases between the two ends. This CDR3 spans 14 amino acids. From germline, CDR1 is SGHRS and CDR2 YFSETQ. The CDR3 DNA sequence: TGCGCCAGCAGCTTGGCCCAGGGAGCCGGGGAGCTGTTTTTT. Translation gives CASSLAQGAGELFF.

The genes are TRBV5-1 and TRBJ1-1; the match to TRBD1 covers 11 bases. J gave up 11 bases and V 4 bases, and 13 bases lay outside the gene matches. CDR1 SGHRS and CDR2 YFSETQ come from the germline V gene. This CDR3 has 15 amino acids. The CDR3 nucleotides read TGCGCCAGCAGCCCCGGCGGACAGGGGGCGAACTCTGCTTTCTTT. It codes for CASSPGGQGANSAFF.

About this clonotype itself: A clone one base away is much larger, so this may be a read error. The CDR3 protein is CASSIPGAVTEAFF. CDR3 nucleotide sequence: TGTGCCAGTAGTATACCGGGGGCGGTCACTGAAGCTTTCTTT. The J gene is TRBJ1-1, the V gene TRBV19, with D possibly TRBD1 on 6 matching bases. The length of the CDR3 is 14 residues. V was clipped by 2 bases and J by 4 bases, with 11 bases between them. Germline loops: CDR1 LNHDA, CDR2 SQIVND (reference sequence).

About this clonotype: A much larger clone differs by one base, so this may be a read error. This is likely a read error, given that the CDR3 carries no conserved phenylalanine or tryptophan at its end. This chain connects TRBV5-1 to TRBJ1-1; 10 bases line up with TRBD1. From germline, CDR1 is SGHRS and CDR2 YFSETQ. This CDR3 has 14 residues. J lost 10 bases, V lost 4 bases, and 10 bases had no gene match. The CDR3 coding sequence is TGCGCCAGCAGCAACCCGGGACAGGGGCGGAGAGCTTTCATT. This codes for CASSNPGQGRRAFI.

The sample holds many counts of this clonotype. V is TRBV20-1 and J is TRBJ1-1, with TRBD1 identical over 11 bases. With 6 bases clipped from V and 3 bases from J, the junction kept 3 bases outside the gene matches. This CDR3 has 13 amino acids. The germline V gene has CDR1 DFQATT and CDR2 SNEGSKA (reference sequence). The CDR3 is CSALGQGDTEAFF. CDR3 DNA: TGCAGTGCGTTGGGACAGGGGGACACTGAAGCTTTCTTT.

This clonotype was picked up many times. The chain employs TRBV20-1 and TRBJ1-1; D is unresolved. V lost 3 bases and J 0 bases, leaving 11 bases between the germline ends. The CDR3 has 14 residues. Germline V lookup: CDR1 DFQATT, CDR2 SNEGSKA (reference sequence). This chain's CDR3 is CSARGSPVNTEAFF. As DNA, the CDR3 is TGCAGTGCTAGGGGCAGCCCGGTGAACACTGAAGCTTTCTTT.

The chain combines TRBV6-1 with TRBJ2-7; unclear D gene. Germline CDR1 is MNHNS and CDR2 is SASEGT. V dropped 4 bases and J dropped 3 bases, with 13 bases sitting between them. This CDR3 spans 14 amino acids. The CDR3 nucleotides are TGTGCCAGCAGTGGCGAACCAAGCGACTACGAGCAGTACTTC. It is translated as CASSGEPSDYEQYF.

The chain recombines TRBV27 with TRBJ1-2; D gene ambiguous. Germline CDR1 is MNHEY and CDR2 is SMNVEV (reference sequence). The V end was cut by 0 bases, the J end by 5 bases, with 7 bases between. CDR3 length equals 13 residues. The CDR3 is CASSLSSKYGYTF. CDR3 nucleotide sequence: TGTGCCAGCAGTTTATCGTCGAAATATGGCTACACCTTC.

A word on this clonotype: Given a much more abundant clone one base away, this may be a read error. This rearrangement joins TRBV20-1 to TRBJ2-1; D perhaps matches TRBD1 (6 bases). Germline V lookup: CDR1 DFQATT, CDR2 SNEGSKA (reference sequence). Trimming shortened V by 6 bases and J by 6 bases, and 18 bases separated the two germline ends. The CDR3 loop spans 14 amino acids. CDR3: CSAMKDSFCNEQFF. CDR3 in DNA: TGCAGTGCGATGAAGGACAGCTTCTGCAATGAGCAGTTCTTC.

In this sample, this clonotype turned up many times. The genes are TRBV7-2 and TRBJ1-1, with D uncertain. With 2 bases removed from V and 5 bases from J, the gap between germline ends came to 15 bases. The CDR3 contains 15 residues. Germline V gene lookup returns CDR1 SGHTA and CDR2 FQGNSA. For the CDR3, the DNA is TGTGCCAGCAGCTTATATGACCACCGTTGGACTGAAGCTTTCTTT. Amino acid sequence: CASSLYDHRWTEAFF.